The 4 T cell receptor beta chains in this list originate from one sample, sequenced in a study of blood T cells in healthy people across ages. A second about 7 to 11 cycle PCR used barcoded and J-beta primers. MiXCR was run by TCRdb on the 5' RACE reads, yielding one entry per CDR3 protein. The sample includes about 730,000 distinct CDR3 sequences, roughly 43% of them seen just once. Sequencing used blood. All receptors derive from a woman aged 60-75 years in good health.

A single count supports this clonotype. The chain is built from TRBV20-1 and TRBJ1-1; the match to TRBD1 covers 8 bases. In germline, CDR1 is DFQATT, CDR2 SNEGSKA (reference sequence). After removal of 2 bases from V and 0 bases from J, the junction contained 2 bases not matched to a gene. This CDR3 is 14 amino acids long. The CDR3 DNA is TGCAGTGCTAGACCGGGACAGGTGAACACTGAAGCTTTCTTT. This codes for CSARPGQVNTEAFF.

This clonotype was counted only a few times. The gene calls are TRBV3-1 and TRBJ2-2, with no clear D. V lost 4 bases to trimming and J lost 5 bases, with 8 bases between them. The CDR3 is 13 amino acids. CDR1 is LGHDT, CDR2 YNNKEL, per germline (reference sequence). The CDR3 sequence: CASSPYLTGELFF. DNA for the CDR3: TGTGCCAGCAGCCCATATTTAACCGGGGAGCTGTTTTTT. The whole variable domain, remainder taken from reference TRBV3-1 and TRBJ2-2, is DTAVSQTPKYLVTQMGNDKSIKCEQNLGHDTMYWYKQDSKKFLKIMFSYNNKELIINETVPNRFSPKSPDKAHLNLHINSLELGDSAVYFCASSPYLTGELFFGEGSRLTVL.

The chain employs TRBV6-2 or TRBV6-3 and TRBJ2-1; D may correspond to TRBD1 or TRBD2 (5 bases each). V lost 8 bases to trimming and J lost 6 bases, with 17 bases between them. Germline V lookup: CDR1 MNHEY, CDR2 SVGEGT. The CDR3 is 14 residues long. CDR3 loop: CASQPWGSANEQFF. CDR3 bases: TGTGCCAGCCAACCCTGGGGGTCGGCCAATGAGCAGTTCTTC.

CDR3 amino acids: CASSPGGRYQPQHF. The CDR3 DNA follows: TGTGCCAGCAGTCCGGGGGGCAGGTATCAGCCCCAGCATTTT. The chain carries TRBV12-3 or TRBV12-4 and TRBJ1-5, with a tentative D call TRBD1 (6 bases). Trimming took off 5 bases at V and 5 bases at J, with 13 bases between the two ends. This CDR3 is built from 14 residues.